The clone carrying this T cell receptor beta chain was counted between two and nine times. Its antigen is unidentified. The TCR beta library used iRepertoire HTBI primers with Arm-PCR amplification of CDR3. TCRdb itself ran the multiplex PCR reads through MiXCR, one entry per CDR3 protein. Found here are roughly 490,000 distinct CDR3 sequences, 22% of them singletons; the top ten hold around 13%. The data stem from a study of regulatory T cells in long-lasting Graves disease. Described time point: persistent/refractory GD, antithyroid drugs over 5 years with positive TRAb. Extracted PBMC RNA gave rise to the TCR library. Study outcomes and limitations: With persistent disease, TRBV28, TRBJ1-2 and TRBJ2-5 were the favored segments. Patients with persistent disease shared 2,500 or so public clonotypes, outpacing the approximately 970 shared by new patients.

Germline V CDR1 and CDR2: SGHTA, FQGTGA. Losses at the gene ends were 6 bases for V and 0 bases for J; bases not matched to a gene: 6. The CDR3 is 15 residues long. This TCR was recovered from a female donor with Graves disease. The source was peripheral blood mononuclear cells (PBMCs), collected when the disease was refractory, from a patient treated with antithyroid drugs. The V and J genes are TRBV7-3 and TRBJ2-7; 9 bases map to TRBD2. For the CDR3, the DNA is TGTGCCAGCAGTCTTAGCGGGGGAGACTCCTACGAGCAGTACTTC. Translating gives CASSLSGGDSYEQYF.